These T cell receptor beta chains were read from a single sample in a study of Ad26.COV2.S vaccination and SARS-CoV-2 variants. TCRdb keeps only in-frame clones here, not all; method: immunoSEQ multiplex PCR. The table lists more than 350,000 clones, over 75% of them singletons. Sequences were derived from peripheral blood, sampled in a trial of Ad26.COV2.S vaccine versus placebo. These receptors were obtained from a person between 18 and 59 years old who received the Ad26.COV2.S COVID-19 vaccine or a placebo. CDR3s include the opening cysteine and the closing phenylalanine or tryptophan. D genes are given only for firm matches.

TRBV30	NA	TRBJ2-5	TGTGCCTGGAGTGTCCCAGCCCCAGAGACCCAGTACTTC	CAWSVPAPETQYF
TRBV28	NA	TRBJ2-5	TGTGCCAGCACCTCGGGGCCGGACGAGACCCAGTACTTC	CASTSGPDETQYF
TRBV4-3	NA	TRBJ2-1	TGCGCCAGCAGCCAAAGACTGGCTTCCGACAATGAGCAGTTCTTC	CASSQRLASDNEQFF
TRBV18	TRBD1	TRBJ2-7	TGTGCCAGCTCAATAAGTCCGGGACAGTACTACGAGCAGTACTTC	CASSISPGQYYEQYF
TRBV7-9	NA	TRBJ1-4	TGTGCCAGCAGTTTCACCGGGACAACTAATGAAAAACTGTTTTTT	CASSFTGTTNEKLFF
TRBV25-1	NA	TRBJ2-7	TGTGCCAGCAGTGGGCACACCTCCTACGAGCAGTACTTC	CASSGHTSYEQYF
TRBV5-4	NA	TRBJ2-5	TGTGCCAGCAGCTTGGTTAGGGAAGAGACCCAGTACTTC	CASSLVREETQYF
TRBV7-9	NA	TRBJ2-1	TGTGCCAGCAGGCCCCGGAGTAGCGGAAGCTCCTACAATGAGCAGTTCTTC	CASRPRSSGSSYNEQFF
TRBV5-6	NA	TRBJ2-7	TGTGCCAGCAGCCTGTGGGGATCCCTCTACGAGCAGTACTTC	CASSLWGSLYEQYF
TRBV19	NA	TRBJ1-5	TGTGCCAGTAGTGGGCTCTACAATCAGCCCCAGCATTTT	CASSGLYNQPQHF
TRBV19	NA	TRBJ2-1	TGTGCCAGTACCAGTCGGGGGATCAATGAGCAGTTCTTC	CASTSRGINEQFF
TRBV25-1	NA	TRBJ2-7	TGTGCCAGCAGGAGGACAGACGCCTACGAGCAGTACTTC	CASRRTDAYEQYF
TRBV19	NA	TRBJ2-5	TGTGCCAGTAGTATAACCCGGGGGTCGGAGACCCAGTACTTC	CASSITRGSETQYF